The 24 T cell receptor beta chains given below trace back to one sample, sequenced in a study of blood T cells in healthy people across ages. Through a sample-barcoded 5' primer and a J-beta primer mix, a second PCR was run for about 6 to 12 cycles. TCRdb reanalysed the 5' RACE reads using MiXCR and keeps one entry per CDR3 protein. The profile shows about 1 million distinct CDR3 sequences, about 25% of them singletons. These data are also associated with another study on T cells of mothers and their children.

Sequencing was carried out using blood. Source of these receptors: a girl aged 2 to 10 in good health.

The rearrangement uses TRBV7-8 and TRBJ2-7; D not resolved. V was trimmed by 3 bases and J by 6 bases, leaving 9 bases between them. The germline V gene has CDR1 SGHVS and CDR2 FQNEAQ. This CDR3 has 12 amino acids. The CDR3 coding sequence is TGTGCCAGCAGCTTTCTATCGCCCGAGCAGTACTTC. This codes for CASSFLSPEQYF.

This clonotype has a handful of counts. This sequence joins TRBV20-1 and TRBJ2-5; D gene ambiguous. The DNA end is a closer match to TRBJ2-1, so the J assignment may be wrong. CDR3 size: 14 residues. CDR1 is DFQATT and CDR2 is SNEGSKA in the germline V gene (reference sequence). DNA of the CDR3: TGCAGTGCTAGAGATTTGACCTCTCACCATGAGCAGTTCTTC. The encoded protein is CSARDLTSHHEQFF.

This clonotype was observed a few times. The chain carries TRBV20-1 and TRBJ2-1; 8 bases are shared with TRBD2. V gave up 0 bases and J gave up 8 bases; unmatched junction bases: 3. Germline values: CDR1 DFQATT, CDR2 SNEGSKA (reference sequence). The CDR3 is made up of 13 amino acids. CDR3 nucleotide sequence: TGCAGTGCTAGAGATCGGGGGGGAGATGAGCAGTTCTTC. Its protein is CSARDRGGDEQFF.

The rearrangement uses TRBV5-1 and TRBJ2-5, with D maybe TRBD2 (6 bases). The J call may be incorrect, as the DNA end agrees better with TRBJ2-1. CDR1 is SGHRS, CDR2 YFSETQ, per germline. CDR3 size: 15 residues. The CDR3 sequence is CASSLTGSQAAEQFF. Written as DNA, the CDR3 is TGCGCCAGCAGCTTAACCGGGAGCCAGGCGGCTGAGCAGTTCTTC.

The chain's CDR3 is CASSFVPTSGGFSSYNEQFF. The CDR3 DNA is TGCGCCAGCAGCTTTGTCCCCACTAGCGGGGGGTTTAGCTCCTACAATGAGCAGTTCTTC. The V and J genes are TRBV5-1 and TRBJ2-1; 12 bases match TRBD2. The CDR3 sequence is 20 residues long. Germline V gene lookup returns CDR1 SGHRS and CDR2 YFSETQ. After removal of 2 bases from V and 0 bases from J, the junction contained 12 bases not matched to a gene.

This clonotype was seen only a few times. This rearrangement joins TRBV5-6 to TRBJ2-7, with D possibly being TRBD1 or TRBD2 (5 bases each). V was pared by 0 bases and J by 7 bases, with 20 bases between. The CDR3 has 16 residues. The V gene's germline CDR1 is SGHDT and CDR2 YYEEEE. CDR3 sequence reads: CASSLGIQAYEGEQYF. CDR3 DNA sequence: TGTGCCAGCAGCTTGGGTATCCAAGCGTACGAGGGGGAGCAGTACTTC.

This clonotype occurred many times. The chain carries TRBV28 and TRBJ2-1; D not certain. This CDR3 has 15 amino acids. The germline V and J ends were trimmed by 3 bases and 1 base, with 10 bases remaining between them. Germline assignment: CDR1 MDHEN and CDR2 SYDVKM. The CDR3 is CASSLGGFSYNEQFF. In DNA form, the CDR3 reads TGTGCCAGCAGTTTGGGTGGCTTTTCCTACAATGAGCAGTTCTTC.

The sample holds a few counts of this clonotype. The rearrangement links TRBV10-3 to TRBJ2-5; 7 nucleotides line up with TRBD1. TRBJ2-7 matches the DNA end more closely, so the J call is doubtful. The CDR3 extends over 13 amino acids. Germline V CDR1 and CDR2: ENHRY, SYGVKD. In DNA form, the CDR3 reads TGTGCCATCGGGACAGAACTGTCCTACGAGCAGTACTTC. Encoded protein: CAIGTELSYEQYF.

This sequence joins TRBV5-1 and TRBJ1-1; D not certain. The CDR3 consists of 14 residues. Germline V gene sequence: CDR1 SGHRS, CDR2 YFSETQ. V was trimmed by 5 bases and J by 3 bases, leaving 14 bases between them. CDR3 in amino acids: CASRTLDGYTEAFF. CDR3 in DNA: TGCGCCAGCAGAACACTGGACGGATACACTGAAGCTTTCTTT.

On this clonotype: Germline and junction disagree at one end, which may indicate a read error. The chain links TRBV12-3 or TRBV12-4 to TRBJ2-3; 8 bases fit TRBD2. The length of the CDR3 is 15 residues. The CDR3 loop reads CASSLERGQTDTRYF. In DNA, the CDR3 is TGTGCCAGCAGTCTCGAGCGGGGGCAGACAGATACGCGGTATTTT.

This clonotype was detected a few times. V gene TRBV6-5 combines with J gene TRBJ2-1; 8 positions agree with TRBD1. The J call may be wrong; the DNA end is better matched by TRBJ2-7. Per the germline V gene, CDR1 is MNHEY and CDR2 is SVGAGI. There are 12 residues in the CDR3. CDR3 region: CASSSQGAKQYF. The DNA for the CDR3 is TGTGCCAGCAGTTCGCAGGGGGCGAAGCAGTACTTC.

With regard to this clonotype: At one boundary the junction diverges from the germline segment, which might be a read error. The chain uses TRBV7-9 and TRBJ2-1, with D perhaps TRBD2 (6 bases). The germline V gene has CDR1 SEHNR and CDR2 FQNEAQ (reference sequence). The CDR3 consists of 16 residues. The CDR3 loop is CASNLVPAGSYNEQFF. In nucleotides, the CDR3 is TGTGCCAGCAACTTAGTCCCAGCGGGCTCCTACAATGAGCAGTTCTTC.

This clonotype was detected a few times. V gene TRBV28 combines with J gene TRBJ2-7; 13 bases are a match to TRBD2. The J call may be wrong; the DNA end is better matched by TRBJ2-1. The CDR3 runs 15 residues. Germline V gene sequence: CDR1 MDHEN, CDR2 SYDVKM. This CDR3 reads CASTLKLAGGTEQFF. CDR3 DNA sequence: TGTGCCAGCACCCTAAAACTAGCGGGAGGGACTGAGCAGTTCTTC.

In its sample, this clonotype was seen a few times. The chain carries TRBV19 and TRBJ1-1; 9 bases agree with TRBD1. The CDR3 extends over 12 amino acids. V gave up 10 bases and J gave up 13 bases; unmatched junction bases: 13. Germline CDR1 and CDR2: LNHDA and SQIVND (reference sequence). The CDR3 loop reads CATFNPGQGDFF. CDR3 bases: TGTGCCACTTTCAACCCGGGACAGGGTGATTTCTTT.

This clonotype has only a few counts. The chain combines TRBV5-1 with TRBJ2-2, with TRBD1 matching over 8 bases. V dropped 7 bases and J dropped 6; count of bases not matched to a gene: 2. From germline, CDR1 is SGHRS and CDR2 YFSETQ. CDR3 length: 12 residues. CDR3 sequence: CASQQGAGELFF. The CDR3 DNA sequence: TGCGCCAGCCAACAGGGGGCCGGGGAGCTGTTTTTT. Together with reference TRBV5-1 and TRBJ2-2, the CDR3 gives the full variable domain: KAGVTQTPRYLIKTRGQQVTLSCSPISGHRSVSWYQQTPGQGLQFLFEYFSETQRNKGNFPGRFSGRQFSNSRSEMNVSTLELGDSALYLCASQQGAGELFFGEGSRLTVL.

V usage is TRBV5-1 and J usage is TRBJ2-5, with 8 bases matching TRBD2. The assigned J gene may be wrong: the sequence end matches TRBJ2-1 better. The CDR3 sequence is 14 residues long. Germline CDR1 is SGHRS and CDR2 is YFSETQ. CDR3 bases: TGCGCCAGCAGCTCGGGGGGGCCCAATGTAGAGCAGTTCTTC. Residues: CASSSGGPNVEQFF.

The chain has TRBV10-3 and TRBJ2-2; D is unresolved. Trimming pared 0 bases from V and 4 bases from J, leaving 3 bases between. This CDR3 region has 13 residues. Germline CDR1 ENHRY, CDR2 SYGVKD. CDR3 protein: CAISESSTGELFF. CDR3 DNA sequence: TGTGCCATCAGTGAGTCGAGCACCGGGGAGCTGTTTTTT.

In this sample, this clonotype turned up a few times. V is TRBV28 and J is TRBJ1-1; weak D call: TRBD1 (5 bases). V was shortened by 6 bases and J by 2 bases, with 13 bases between the two germline ends. Per the germline V gene, CDR1 is MDHEN and CDR2 is SYDVKM. CDR3 length equals 14 residues. CDR3 nucleotides: TGTGCCAGCAGCCGCCAGGGTATTAACACTGAAGCTTTCTTT. This codes for CASSRQGINTEAFF.

V gene TRBV7-9 combines with J gene TRBJ1-1; D unresolved. The CDR3 runs to 13 residues. The germline gives CDR1 SEHNR, CDR2 FQNEAQ (reference sequence). Trimming pared 6 bases from V and 4 bases from J, leaving 12 bases between. This CDR3 is CASRDPGSTEAFF. The DNA of the CDR3 is TGTGCCAGCAGAGATCCGGGGTCCACTGAAGCTTTCTTT.

This clonotype has only a few counts. The gene calls are TRBV20-1 and TRBJ2-5; D might be TRBD1 or TRBD2, each matching 5 bases. The DNA end is a closer match to TRBJ2-1, so the J assignment may be wrong. The CDR3 sequence is 11 residues long. Per the germline V gene, CDR1 is DFQATT and CDR2 is SNEGSKA (reference sequence). The CDR3 region is CSASRGYEQFF. The CDR3 nucleotides are TGCAGTGCGAGTCGGGGCTATGAGCAGTTCTTC.

This clonotype was seen at least ten times. The chain links TRBV2 to TRBJ2-1; D not certain. The V gene's germline CDR1 is SNHLY and CDR2 FYNNEI. Trimming left V 10 bases short and J 5 bases short, with 12 bases between. The CDR3 has 12 amino acids. CDR3 amino acids: CAIAITNNEQFF. CDR3 sequence (DNA): TGTGCCATCGCAATAACTAACAATGAGCAGTTCTTC. Full variable domain (remainder filled in from reference TRBV2 and TRBJ2-1): EPEVTQTPSHQVTQMGQEVILRCVPISNHLYFYWYRQILGQKVEFLVSFYNNEISEKSEIFDDQFSVERPDGSNFTLKIRSTKLEDSAMYFCAIAITNNEQFFGPGTRLTVL.

This clonotype was recorded a few times. The rearrangement joins TRBV6-5 to TRBJ2-3; D is perhaps TRBD1 (5 bases). Germline V CDR1 and CDR2: MNHEY, SVGAGI. V lost 7 bases and J 4 bases, leaving 18 bases between the germline ends. This CDR3 is built from 15 residues. The CDR3 reads CASTSDTSKADTQYF. The CDR3 DNA is TGTGCCAGCACCTCGGACACCTCGAAGGCAGATACGCAGTATTTT.

This rearrangement joins TRBV5-1 to TRBJ2-5; possible D gene TRBD1, 5 bases. Deletions cut 0 bases from V and 3 bases from J, with 12 bases between. CDR3 length: 15 amino acids. Germline V gene sequence: CDR1 SGHRS, CDR2 YFSETQ. CDR3 sequence reads: CASSLVAGSEETQYF. CDR3 sequence (DNA): TGCGCCAGCAGCTTGGTGGCAGGGTCGGAAGAGACCCAGTACTTC.

On this clonotype itself: One end of the junction is discordant with germline, which a read error may explain. This chain connects TRBV10-3 to TRBJ2-5; D is uncertain. The germline V gene has CDR1 ENHRY and CDR2 SYGVKD. This CDR3 spans 13 amino acids. The CDR3 sequence: CAISGGQQGTQYF. The DNA for the CDR3 is TGTGCCATCAGTGGAGGCCAACAAGGGACCCAGTACTTC.